What follows is one T cell receptor (beta chain) and its context. Antigen unknown. This entry is derived from a study of response to subunit inactivated influenza vaccine. Points from the study as a whole: Researchers suggested that each seasonal influenza vaccination recruits few new T cells.

CDR3 length: 15 amino acids. Germline-derived CDR1 and CDR2 are SGHTA and FQGNSA. V was clipped by 3 bases and J by 1 base, with 10 bases between them. TCRdb re-analysed the RT-PCR reads in MiXCR, keeping a single row per CDR3 protein. The data contain 650,000 to 800,000 distinct CDR3 sequences, less than 20% of them singletons. The rearrangement uses TRBV7-2 and TRBJ2-1; perhaps TRBD2 as D (6 bases). This sequence was found in a man aged 45-65 years who received an inactivated influenza vaccine. Sample: PBMCs from blood, taken roughly 5 days after vaccination. The CDR3 spells CASSFSGPSYNEQFF. The CDR3 coding sequence is TGTGCCAGCAGCTTTAGCGGACCTTCCTACAATGAGCAGTTCTTC.